The sequence of this T cell receptor (beta chain) was determined in a study of shared clonotypes between healthy human individuals (dated by TCRdb to 2020 to 2022). For the wider study: The cohort comprised a couple of women and a few men aged 18 to 49 years. For each donor, CD4 naive and CD4 memory were each run on three plates, CD8 naive on two plates, and CD8 memory on one plate. To estimate repertoire size and how much clonotypes are shared between individuals, the study performed deep sequencing of blood TCR repertoires from roughly five healthy adults. To increase sequencing depth and limit assay-specific biases, TCR repertoire library preparation and sequencing were carried out by different laboratories using diverse techniques. Between about 0.94 and 8.9 billion PBMCs per donor were obtained by leukapheresis.

A note on this clone: Which antigen it targets is not known. Base qualities are not recorded, but no much larger clone differs from it by a single base.

CD8 naive samples were obtained by positive selection for CCR7 among CD45RO-negative cells, yielding a CD45RA+CCR7+ population from which TemRA cells were excluded. Healthy HIV-negative adults with no recently reported acute infections or vaccinations were included as donors. Only Caucasian adults living in Nashville, Tennessee, USA were represented among the donors. Blood was obtained by leukapheresis, after which PBMCs were separated by Ficoll-Histopaque density gradient centrifugation and cryopreserved in liquid nitrogen vapor phase. Purity and quantity of every magnetically sorted T cell population were checked by analytical flow cytometry. Each sorted fraction had its genomic DNA isolated and then quantified by UV absorbance on a Nanodrop 2000c. Summary of the overall study and its limitations: Sampling was restricted to blood, and TCR repertoires in tissues likely differ from the TCR repertoires found in blood. Larger estimated clonotype richness was generally found for naive subsets than for memory subsets. Pairwise subsampling indicated that sequencing depth was expected to affect the degree of clonotype sharing among donors. Compared with non-shared clonotypes, clonotypes shared by all four sorted-subset donors had higher generation probabilities. The small number of donors limited the genetic and exposure-history diversity represented. Even with the large sequencing depth, rarefaction of the sorted-subset datasets indicated that sequencing was incomplete. Sharing across a few donors was observed for 5% to 6.5% of naive CD4, 3% to 4% of naive CD8, about 2.3% of memory CD4, and about 0.38% of memory CD8 clonotypes.

Using the deep immunoSEQ assay, multiplex PCR amplified TCR CDR3 regions from genomic DNA. Genomic DNA extracted from each cell subset was distributed evenly over all wells of several immunoSEQ 96-well plates, and each plate served as one replicate. For sorted subsets, each replicate PCR was loaded with approximately 0.2 ug genomic DNA, equivalent to 30,000 or so T cell genomes. Purified libraries were quantified with a Qubit 3.0 fluorometer, sized on a Bioanalyzer 2100, and re-quantified with the KAPA Library Quantification kit. Each immunoSEQ 96-well plate was sequenced on its own single-read 150-cycle Illumina NextSeq 550 flow cell. As for the authors' bioinformatics: Because only junctional sequences without quality scores were contained in the immunoSEQ output, filtering matching that applied to full-length reads could not be performed. Sequences were annotated with PyIR, a Python wrapper for IgBLAST v1.9, and V/J genes and CDR3 were assigned using IMGT germline references. Reads with weak V/J assignments (E-value above 1e-6), missing CDR3, stop codons, out-of-frame junctions, or ambiguous translated residues were removed. A V3J clonotype was defined by an identical inferred V gene, J gene, and CDR3 amino acid sequence. Percentage overlap between repertoires was calculated by dividing the number of shared unique clonotypes by the size of the smaller repertoire. RTK rarefaction, the Chao1 estimator, and Recon v2.1 estimates of unobserved clonotypes were used to assess repertoire richness. For all TCRbeta clonotypes obtained by the gDNA method from a few donors, generation probabilities were computed with OLGA. TCRdb carries this immuneACCESS record with in-frame sequences only. Its versions omit some clonotypes, under half of them owing to an unresolved V gene in the studies checked, with the rest unexplained. From that table come the V and J calls and clone size; the DNA was used to work out D and trimming. The sample table contains some 1,900,000 clones; only one count was recorded for less than 95% of them. The ten largest account for approximately 1% of the sample.

From its cysteine to its phenylalanine, the CDR3 spans 18 amino acids. Of the read, only the CDR3 DNA is kept; its 54 bases are in frame from base 1. As encoded in the germline V gene, CDR1 is SGDLS while CDR2 is YYNGEE. Compared with germline, V lacks 2 bases and J lacks 3 bases; bases without a gene match: 9. The receptor's source is a man aged 18-30 years in good health. Sequencing used naive CD8+ T cells sorted from blood. The cell subset or site label corresponds to: CD45RA+CCR7+. This sequence uses TRBV9 and TRBJ2-2; 11 of the junction bases match TRBD2. The CDR3 protein sequence reads: CASSVGFSGRADTGELFF. Read as DNA, the sequence is TGTGCCAGCAGCGTTGGATTTAGCGGGAGGGCAGACACCGGGGAGCTGTTTTTT. The entire variable domain, with the stretches around the CDR3 drawn from the reference TRBV9 and TRBJ2-2 proteins, is DSGVTQTPKHLITATGQRVTLRCSPRSGDLSVYWYQQSLDQGLQFLIQYYNGEERAKGNILERFSAQQFPDLHSELNLSSLELGDSALYFCASSVGFSGRADTGELFFGEGSRLTVL.